The text below deals with one T cell receptor beta chain. TCRdb used MiXCR to reprocess the 5' RACE reads, holding one entry per CDR3 protein. Among around 610,000 distinct CDR3 sequences listed, less than 15% were seen once. The CDR3 spans 13 residues. The germline gives CDR1 GTSNPN, CDR2 SVGIG (reference sequence). V lost 4 bases to trimming and J lost 5 bases, with 13 bases between them. This specimen belongs to a study of T cells after yellow fever vaccination. This TCR derives from a man aged 30 to 45 who received the YFV17D yellow fever vaccine. The J gene is TRBJ2-3, the V gene TRBV30; no clear D. The input for sequencing was PBMCs, taken on the day of the yellow fever booster vaccination. CDR3 in DNA: TGTGCCTGGACCGGAACCACGAGAGATACGCAGTATTTT. Its translation: CAWTGTTRDTQYF.